This TCR beta chain emerged from a study of response to subunit inactivated influenza vaccine. The study, taken as a whole, reports: Authors suggested each seasonal flu vaccination may recruit only limited numbers of new T cells.

V was pared by 7 bases and J by 0 bases, with 4 bases of the junction left unmatched. The CDR3 sequence is 13 residues long. The germline V gene has CDR1 SQVTM and CDR2 ANQGSEA. One entry per CDR3 protein, called by TCRdb with MiXCR from the RT-PCR reads. The table records about 620,000 distinct CDR3 sequences, 12% of them present only once. This clonotype occurred many times. Its cognate antigen is unknown. The receptor comes from a man over 45 who received an inactivated influenza vaccine. Here the sequenced sample was PBMCs from blood, taken on the day of vaccination. The V and J genes are TRBV29-1 and TRBJ2-3; 7 bases agree with TRBD1. CDR3 residues: CSGGQFSTDTQYF. For the CDR3, the DNA is TGCAGCGGGGGACAGTTTAGCACAGATACGCAGTATTTT.